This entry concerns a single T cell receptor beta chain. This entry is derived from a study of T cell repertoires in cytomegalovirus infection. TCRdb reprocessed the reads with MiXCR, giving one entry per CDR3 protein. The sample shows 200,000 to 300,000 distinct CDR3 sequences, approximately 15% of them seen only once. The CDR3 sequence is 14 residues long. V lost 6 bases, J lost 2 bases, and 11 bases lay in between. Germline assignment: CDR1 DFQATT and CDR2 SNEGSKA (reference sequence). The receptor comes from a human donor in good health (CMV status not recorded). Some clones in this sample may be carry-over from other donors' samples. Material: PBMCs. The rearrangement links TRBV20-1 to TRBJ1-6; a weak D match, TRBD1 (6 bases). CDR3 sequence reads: CSAHRDTYNSPLHF. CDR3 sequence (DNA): TGCAGTGCCCACAGGGACACCTATAATTCACCCCTCCACTTT.